This T cell receptor (beta chain) is from a study of T-cell memory formation after mild COVID-19. Study-wide results and caveats: Memory from before infection featured some responding clones, which suggests cross-reactive memory joined. Day 15 to 85 contractors were CD4/CD8 balanced; later expanders leaned CD4+.

Regarding this clonotype: Its antigen is not identified.

Germline CDR1 SGHRS, CDR2 YFSETQ. Trimming took off 4 bases at V and 0 bases at J, with 11 bases between the two ends. This CDR3 spans 16 amino acids. Libraries for TCRalpha and TCRbeta carried sample barcodes and unique molecular identifiers via 5'RACE. TCRdb independently ran MiXCR on the 5' RACE reads; one entry per CDR3 protein. Among around 470,000 distinct CDR3 sequences listed, around 19% were seen once. This rearrangement joins TRBV5-1 to TRBJ1-6; the D is unclear. The sample was PBMCs or a T cell subset sorted from them (not recorded which). The sequence derives from an adult woman who had mild COVID-19 (a few samples of this study predate the infection). Cell type and time point are not known. CDR3 amino acids: CASSRDGSSYNSPLHF. The CDR3 coding sequence is TGCGCCAGCAGCCGGGATGGGAGCTCCTATAATTCACCCCTCCACTTT.